A single sample gave rise to the 27 T cell receptor beta chains below, sequenced in a study of lymphopenia after photon versus proton radiotherapy (dated by TCRdb to the late 2010s). The library was built by means of the immunoSEQ multiplex PCR assay. Drawn from immuneACCESS, this table holds only the in-frame rearrangements with V and J called that TCRdb kept. Clones are partly lost; checked studies trace under half to an unresolved V gene and leave the rest unexplained. The sample table records 50,000 to 70,000 clones; approximately 90% of these occur just once. Of the sample, roughly 13% is held by the ten largest clones. Sequenced material: peripheral blood, taken from a patient treated with proton-based radiotherapy. These TCRs come from a man older than 75 with esophageal cancer.

The CDR3 DNA reads TGTGCCAGCAGCTTAGCGGTAGCGGGAGCAAACACCGGGGAGCTGTTTTTT. Translating it yields CASSLAVAGANTGELFF. This sequence joins TRBV7-6 and TRBJ2-2; 9 nucleotides line up with TRBD2. Trimming removed 0 bases from V and 2 bases from J; junction bases left unmatched: 4. The CDR3 consists of 17 residues. CDR1 SGHVS and CDR2 FNYEAQ come from the germline V gene.

The V call is TRBV5-4, the J call TRBJ2-7, with unresolved D. CDR1 is SGHNT, CDR2 YYREEE, per germline (reference sequence). This CDR3 spans 13 amino acids. Trimming stripped 3 bases from V and 6 bases from J, with 13 bases between. The CDR3 is CASSSHSTGEQYF. The DNA of the CDR3 is TGTGCCAGCAGCTCCCACTCAACTGGCGAGCAGTACTTC.

The chain combines TRBV6-6 with TRBJ1-2; D unresolved. V dropped 1 base and J dropped 0 bases, with 12 bases sitting between them. The CDR3 has 16 amino acids. Per the germline V gene, CDR1 is MNHNY and CDR2 is SVGAGI (reference sequence). CDR3: CASSYFSSPANYGYTF. The DNA for the CDR3 is TGTGCCAGCAGTTACTTCAGTTCGCCCGCTAACTATGGCTACACCTTC.

The chain carries TRBV5-6 and TRBJ1-1; tentative D call: TRBD1 (5 bases). Trimming took off 2 bases at V and 4 bases at J, with 9 bases between the two ends. Germline V gene lookup returns CDR1 SGHDT and CDR2 YYEEEE. The CDR3 runs to 13 residues. The CDR3 coding sequence is TGTGCCAGCAGCTTAGTTGGGACCACTGAAGCTTTCTTT. This encodes CASSLVGTTEAFF. Complete variable domain (other parts from reference TRBV5-6 and TRBJ1-1): DAGVTQSPTHLIKTRGQQVTLRCSPKSGHDTVSWYQQALGQGPQFIFQYYEEEERQRGNFPDRFSGHQFPNYSSELNVNALLLGDSALYLCASSLVGTTEAFFGQGTRLTVV.

The sample holds one count of this clone. J is TRBJ1-2 and V is TRBV11-2; 9 positions agree with TRBD1. V was pared by 5 bases and J by 2 bases, with 6 bases of the junction left unmatched. CDR3 length: 15 residues. The germline gives CDR1 SGHAT, CDR2 FQNNGV. Here the CDR3 reads CASSPGQGQNYGYTF. CDR3 DNA: TGTGCCAGCAGCCCAGGACAGGGGCAAAACTATGGCTACACCTTC.

CDR3 sequence (DNA): TGTGCCTGGAGTTTAGGGGGGGCGAGCACTGAAGCTTTCTTT. Translated, it gives CAWSLGGASTEAFF. V and J are TRBV30 and TRBJ1-1; possibly TRBD1 for D (6 bases). CDR3 size: 14 residues. V was clipped by 2 bases and J by 4 bases, with 14 bases between them. Germline loops: CDR1 GTSNPN, CDR2 SVGIG (reference sequence).

The chain is built from TRBV7-2 and TRBJ2-1; D is perhaps TRBD1 (5 bases). V was cut by 1 base and J by 0 bases, with 10 bases left in between. There are 16 residues in the CDR3. Germline values: CDR1 SGHTA, CDR2 FQGNSA. CDR3 nucleotides: TGTGCCAGCAGCTTAGGGGGCAGCATCTCCTACAATGAGCAGTTCTTC. Encoded protein: CASSLGGSISYNEQFF.

The chain uses TRBV7-9 and TRBJ2-3; a possible D gene is TRBD2 (6 bases). Trimming removed 3 bases from V and 0 bases from J, with 10 bases in between. This CDR3 has 15 amino acids. Looked up from germline, CDR1 is SEHNR and CDR2 is FQNEAQ (reference sequence). This CDR3 reads CASSLGGFSTDTQYF. CDR3 sequence (DNA): TGTGCCAGCAGCTTGGGGGGATTTAGCACAGATACGCAGTATTTT.

The chain combines TRBV19 with TRBJ1-5, with D unclear. V dropped 1 base and J dropped 1 base, with 11 bases sitting between them. The length of the CDR3 is 16 residues. The germline CDR1 and CDR2 sequences are LNHDA and SQIVND (reference sequence). As DNA, the CDR3 is TGTGCCAGTAGTATAGTAGGGAAAAGGAGCAATCAGCCCCAGCATTTT. Protein: CASSIVGKRSNQPQHF.

Only a few counts were recorded for this clone. The chain recombines TRBV7-8 with TRBJ2-1; 8 bases fit TRBD2. This CDR3 is 13 amino acids long. V was pared by 4 bases and J by 10 bases, with 6 bases of the junction left unmatched. Germline V gene lookup returns CDR1 SGHVS and CDR2 FQNEAQ. The CDR3, as DNA: TGTGCCAGCAGCTCTACTAGCGGCGGAGAGCAGTTCTTC. Encoded protein: CASSSTSGGEQFF.

The chain uses TRBV5-6 and TRBJ2-7; 7 positions agree with TRBD1. The ends lost 2 bases at V and 3 bases at J; junction bases unmatched: 8. This CDR3 is 15 amino acids long. Germline assignment: CDR1 SGHDT and CDR2 YYEEEE. The CDR3 protein is CASSFDPGQNYEQYF. The DNA for the CDR3 is TGTGCCAGCAGCTTTGACCCGGGACAGAACTACGAGCAGTACTTC.

V and J are TRBV6-6 and TRBJ2-5; TRBD1 is a possible D gene (5 bases). Trimming took off 5 bases at V and 1 base at J, with 11 bases between the two ends. This CDR3 has 14 amino acids. CDR1 and CDR2 from the germline V gene are MNHNY and SVGAGI (reference sequence). The CDR3 loop is CASSQGRAQETQYF. The CDR3 DNA reads TGTGCCAGCAGTCAGGGCAGGGCCCAAGAGACCCAGTACTTC.

The gene calls are TRBV2 and TRBJ1-3, with 10 bases aligning to TRBD1. J was trimmed by 8 bases and V by 7 bases; bases with no gene match: 2. Germline-derived CDR1 and CDR2 are SNHLY and FYNNEI. The CDR3 spans 12 residues. CDR3 DNA: TGTGCCAGCAAAGGACAGGGGGACACCATATATTTT. It is translated as CASKGQGDTIYF.

The chain joins TRBV19 to TRBJ1-3; no firm D call. Germline V gives CDR1 LNHDA, CDR2 SQIVND (reference sequence). This CDR3 has 14 amino acids. With 3 bases removed from V and 6 bases from J, the gap between germline ends came to 12 bases. The CDR3 DNA sequence: TGTGCCAGTAGTATCGGCCCACCTGAAAACACCATATATTTT. Residues: CASSIGPPENTIYF. The entire variable domain, with the rest obtained from reference TRBV19 and TRBJ1-3, is as follows: DGGITQSPKYLFRKEGQNVTLSCEQNLNHDAMYWYRQDPGQGLRLIYYSQIVNDFQKGDIAEGYSVSREKKESFPLTVTSAQKNPTAFYLCASSIGPPENTIYFGEGSWLTVV.

CDR3: CASSLDRAGQFF. In DNA, the CDR3 is TGTGCCAGCAGCTTAGACAGGGCGGGCCAGTTCTTC. V and J are TRBV7-8 and TRBJ2-1; possibly TRBD1 for D (6 bases). This CDR3 is 12 amino acids long. The V end was cut by 1 base, the J end by 13 bases, with 11 bases between. The germline V gene has CDR1 SGHVS and CDR2 FQNEAQ. Combining the CDR3 with reference TRBV7-8 and TRBJ2-1 gives the whole variable domain GAGVSQSPRYKVAKRGQDVALRCDPISGHVSLFWYQQALGQGPEFLTYFQNEAQLDKSGLPSDRFFAERPEGSVSTLKIQRTQQEDSAVYLCASSLDRAGQFFGPGTRLTVL.

This chain links TRBV28 with TRBJ2-1; 14 bases are a match to TRBD2. Germline V gene data show CDR1 as MDHEN and CDR2 as SYDVKM. Trimming at V came to 7 bases and at J to 0 bases, leaving 8 bases not matched to a gene. This CDR3 region has 18 residues. The DNA for the CDR3 is TGTGCCAGCACCCCGGGACTAGCGGGAGTCAGCTCCTACAATGAGCAGTTCTTC. The encoded protein is CASTPGLAGVSSYNEQFF. Using reference TRBV28 and TRBJ2-1 for the parts outside the CDR3, the full variable domain is DVKVTQSSRYLVKRTGEKVFLECVQDMDHENMFWYRQDPGLGLRLIYFSYDVKMKEKGDIPEGYSVSREKKERFSLILESASTNQTSMYLCASTPGLAGVSSYNEQFFGPGTRLTVL.

This clone appeared a single time. CDR3 DNA sequence: TGTGCCAGCAGTTACGCGGGGAGGGACAATCAGCCCCAGCATTTT. Protein: CASSYAGRDNQPQHF. The chain is built from TRBV6-5 and TRBJ1-5; D ambiguous. Trimming shortened V by 2 bases and J by 3 bases, and 11 bases separated the two germline ends. The germline gives CDR1 MNHEY, CDR2 SVGAGI. The CDR3 consists of 15 residues.

The J gene is TRBJ2-3, the V gene TRBV14; no clear D. The germline gives CDR1 SGHDN, CDR2 FVKESK. The CDR3 is 12 amino acids. Trimming shortened V by 0 bases and J by 7 bases, and 5 bases separated the two germline ends. CDR3 DNA sequence: TGTGCCAGCAGCCAAGATTGGAATACGCAGTATTTT. It codes for CASSQDWNTQYF. Drawing the rest from reference TRBV14 and TRBJ2-3, the complete variable domain is EAGVTQFPSHSVIEKGQTVTLRCDPISGHDNLYWYRRVMGKEIKFLLHFVKESKQDESGMPNNRFLAERTGGTYSTLKVQPAELEDSGVYFCASSQDWNTQYFGPGTRLTVL.

The chain recombines TRBV19 with TRBJ2-3; D unresolved. CDR1 is LNHDA and CDR2 is SQIVND in the germline V gene (reference sequence). This CDR3 spans 11 amino acids. Trimming cost V 6 bases and J 3 bases, with 4 bases left between them. The chain's CDR3 is CASRMTDTQYF. The CDR3 DNA is TGTGCCAGTAGAATGACAGATACGCAGTATTTT. The full variable domain, completed using reference TRBV19 and TRBJ2-3, is DGGITQSPKYLFRKEGQNVTLSCEQNLNHDAMYWYRQDPGQGLRLIYYSQIVNDFQKGDIAEGYSVSREKKESFPLTVTSAQKNPTAFYLCASRMTDTQYFGPGTRLTVL.

The chain has TRBV6-5 and TRBJ1-1, with D possibly TRBD1 on 5 matching bases. The V end lost 6 bases, the J end lost 5 bases, and 16 bases lay between the germline ends. CDR1 MNHEY and CDR2 SVGAGI come from the germline V gene. CDR3 length equals 14 residues. CDR3: CASSRDPGGTEAFF. The DNA for the CDR3 is TGTGCCAGCAGCCGGGACCCAGGTGGTACTGAAGCTTTCTTT.

The chain is built from TRBV19 and TRBJ1-2, with 7 positions matching TRBD1. V gave up 4 bases and J gave up 8 bases; unmatched junction bases: 4. This CDR3 comprises 12 residues. Per germline, CDR1 LNHDA and CDR2 SQIVND (reference sequence). The CDR3 DNA sequence: TGTGCCAGTAGTAAGGGGGCGGCCGGCTACACCTTC. Its translation is CASSKGAAGYTF.

The chain couples TRBV19 to TRBJ1-5; D is undetermined. The CDR3 is 12 amino acids. The germline V gene encodes CDR1 LNHDA and CDR2 SQIVND (reference sequence). V dropped 8 bases and J dropped 6 bases, with 11 bases sitting between them. The CDR3 DNA reads TGTGCCAGTGGGCGATCTGGTCAGCCCCAGCATTTT. It specifies CASGRSGQPQHF.

The V and J genes are TRBV11-2 and TRBJ1-3, with TRBD1 identical over 7 bases. Losses at the gene ends were 0 bases for V and 0 bases for J; bases not matched to a gene: 8. Germline assignment: CDR1 SGHAT and CDR2 FQNNGV. This CDR3 region has 18 residues. CDR3 coding DNA: TGTGCCAGCAGCTTAGAGGGGACAGCCGCAATCTCTGGAAACACCATATATTTT. Protein: CASSLEGTAAISGNTIYF.

The V and J genes are TRBV7-8 and TRBJ2-7; D is uncertain. The CDR3 length is 16 residues. Deletions cut 2 bases from V and 0 bases from J, with 14 bases between. The germline V gene encodes CDR1 SGHVS and CDR2 FQNEAQ. The CDR3 is CASSLIGQPSSYEQYF. The CDR3, as DNA: TGTGCCAGCAGCTTAATCGGCCAGCCGAGCTCCTACGAGCAGTACTTC.

The chain employs TRBV2 and TRBJ2-7; 8 bases line up with TRBD2. The germline V gene encodes CDR1 SNHLY and CDR2 FYNNEI. Trimming cost V 3 bases and J 6 bases; bases outside gene matches: 10. The CDR3 has 15 residues. This CDR3 reads CASSEMAGGASEQYF. In nucleotides, the CDR3 is TGTGCCAGCAGTGAGATGGCGGGGGGAGCGAGCGAGCAGTACTTC.

The CDR3 region is CASSRVSDTQYF. CDR3 sequence (DNA): TGTGCCAGCAGCCGGGTCTCCGATACGCAGTATTTT. The chain recombines TRBV7-2 with TRBJ2-3; D is unresolved. The CDR3 loop spans 12 amino acids. V lost 5 bases, J lost 6 bases, and 9 bases lay in between. The germline CDR1 and CDR2 sequences are SGHTA and FQGNSA.

The chain carries TRBV4-1 and TRBJ2-3; D is tentatively TRBD1 or TRBD2 (5 bases each). Germline lookup yields CDR1 MGHRA and CDR2 YSYEKL. The V end was cut by 5 bases, the J end by 0 bases, with 18 bases between. The CDR3 runs 17 residues. Here the CDR3 DNA reads TGCGCCAGCAGCTATAAACCGAGGGACGGAAGCACAGATACGCAGTATTTT. Translating it yields CASSYKPRDGSTDTQYF.